This T cell receptor beta chain was identified in a study of vaccination effects on CD4 cells after COVID-19. The culture ran for roughly ten days before CD4+ T cells were isolated. Sometime from March through December 2020, the person acquired a SARS-CoV-2 infection that PCR confirmed. Comment on this clone: Its antigen remains unidentified.

The CDR3 totals 15 residues. Trimming cost V 6 bases and J 4 bases, with 18 bases left between them. Germline V gene data show CDR1 as SNHLY and CDR2 as FYNNEI. Assay used: immunoSEQ multiplex PCR; TCRdb lists only in-frame clones, some missing. The data hold tens of thousands of clones, with about 70% observed a single time. The clonotype originates from a human donor who had a prior SARS-CoV-2 infection. The input for sequencing was CD4+ T cells from PBMCs cultured without peptide, taken before COVID-19 vaccination. The J gene is TRBJ1-1, the V gene TRBV2; D gene unclear. The CDR3 here is CASRPGLPEGTEAFF. The CDR3 DNA follows: TGTGCCAGCAGACCCGGACTCCCCGAGGGCACTGAAGCTTTCTTT.